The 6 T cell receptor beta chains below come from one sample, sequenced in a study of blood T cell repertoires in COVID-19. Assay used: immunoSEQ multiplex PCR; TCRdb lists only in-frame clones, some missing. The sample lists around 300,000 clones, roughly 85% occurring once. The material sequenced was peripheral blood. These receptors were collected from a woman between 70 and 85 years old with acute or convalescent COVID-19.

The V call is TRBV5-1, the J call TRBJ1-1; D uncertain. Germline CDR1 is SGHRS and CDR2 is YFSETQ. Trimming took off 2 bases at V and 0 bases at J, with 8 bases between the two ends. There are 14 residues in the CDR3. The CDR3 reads CASSLRDLNTEAFF. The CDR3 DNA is TGCGCCAGCAGCTTACGGGATTTGAACACTGAAGCTTTCTTT.

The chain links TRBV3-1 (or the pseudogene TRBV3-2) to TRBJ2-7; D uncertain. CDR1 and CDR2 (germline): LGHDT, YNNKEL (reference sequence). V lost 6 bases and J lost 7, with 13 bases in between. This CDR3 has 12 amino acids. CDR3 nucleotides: TGTGCCAGCAGTCTTAACTCTAGGGAGCAGTACTTC. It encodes CASSLNSREQYF.

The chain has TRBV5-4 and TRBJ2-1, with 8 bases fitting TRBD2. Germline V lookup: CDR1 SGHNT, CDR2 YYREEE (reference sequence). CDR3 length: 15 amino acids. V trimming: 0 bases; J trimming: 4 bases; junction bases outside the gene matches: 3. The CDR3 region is CASSLAGGGYNEQFF. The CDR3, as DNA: TGTGCCAGCAGCTTGGCCGGGGGGGGATACAATGAGCAGTTCTTC.

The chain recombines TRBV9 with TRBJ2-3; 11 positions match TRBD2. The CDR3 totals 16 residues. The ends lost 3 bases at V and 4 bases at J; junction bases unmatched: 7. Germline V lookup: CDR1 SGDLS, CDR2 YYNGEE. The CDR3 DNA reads TGTGCCAGCAGCGGGATAGCGGGGGGGCCGTCAGATACGCAGTATTTT. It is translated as CASSGIAGGPSDTQYF.

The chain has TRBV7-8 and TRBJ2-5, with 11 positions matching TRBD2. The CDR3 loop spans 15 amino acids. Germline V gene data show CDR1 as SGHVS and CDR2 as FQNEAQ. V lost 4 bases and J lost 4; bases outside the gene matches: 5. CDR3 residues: CASSSIAGGRETQYF. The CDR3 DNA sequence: TGTGCCAGCAGCTCGATAGCGGGGGGGCGAGAGACCCAGTACTTC.

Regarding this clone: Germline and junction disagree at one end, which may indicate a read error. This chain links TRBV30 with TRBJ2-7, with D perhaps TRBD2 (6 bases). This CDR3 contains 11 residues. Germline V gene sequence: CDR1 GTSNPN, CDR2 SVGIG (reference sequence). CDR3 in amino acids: CAWSVEGPAVF. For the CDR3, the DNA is TGTGCCTGGAGTGTGGAGGGACCCGCGGTCTTC.